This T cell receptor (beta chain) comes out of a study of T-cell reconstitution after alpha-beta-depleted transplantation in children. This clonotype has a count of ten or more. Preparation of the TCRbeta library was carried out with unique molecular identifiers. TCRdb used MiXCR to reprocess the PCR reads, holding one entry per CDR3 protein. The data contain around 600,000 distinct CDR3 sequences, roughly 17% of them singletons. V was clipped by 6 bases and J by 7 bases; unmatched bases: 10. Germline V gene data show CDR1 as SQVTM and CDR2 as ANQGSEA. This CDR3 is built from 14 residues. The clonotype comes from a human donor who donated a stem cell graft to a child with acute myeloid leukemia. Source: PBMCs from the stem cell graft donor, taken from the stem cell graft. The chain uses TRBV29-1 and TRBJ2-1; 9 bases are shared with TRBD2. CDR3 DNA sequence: TGCAGCGTGGCCGCGGGGGGGCCAGGGAATGAGCAGTTCTTC. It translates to CSVAAGGPGNEQFF.